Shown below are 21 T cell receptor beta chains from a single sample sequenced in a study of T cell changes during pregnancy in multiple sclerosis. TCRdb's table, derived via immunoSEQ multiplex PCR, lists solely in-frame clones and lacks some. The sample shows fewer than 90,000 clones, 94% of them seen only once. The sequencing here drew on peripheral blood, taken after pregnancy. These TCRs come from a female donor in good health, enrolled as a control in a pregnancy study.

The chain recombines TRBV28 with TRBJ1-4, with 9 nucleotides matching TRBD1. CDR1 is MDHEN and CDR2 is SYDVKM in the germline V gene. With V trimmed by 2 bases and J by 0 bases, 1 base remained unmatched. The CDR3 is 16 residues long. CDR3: CASSLTGGTTNEKLFF. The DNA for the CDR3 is TGTGCCAGCAGTTTAACAGGGGGCACAACTAATGAAAAACTGTTTTTT.

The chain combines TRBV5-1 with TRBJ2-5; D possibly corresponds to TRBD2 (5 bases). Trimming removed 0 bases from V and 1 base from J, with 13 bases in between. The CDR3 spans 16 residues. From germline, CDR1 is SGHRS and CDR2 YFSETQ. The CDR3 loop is CASSLVGGPFQETQYF. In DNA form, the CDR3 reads TGCGCCAGCAGCTTGGTTGGCGGGCCTTTCCAAGAGACCCAGTACTTC.

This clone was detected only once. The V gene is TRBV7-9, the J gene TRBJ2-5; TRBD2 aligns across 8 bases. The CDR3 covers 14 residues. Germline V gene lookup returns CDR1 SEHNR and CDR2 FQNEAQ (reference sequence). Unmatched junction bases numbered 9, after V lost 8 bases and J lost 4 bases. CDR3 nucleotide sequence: TGTGCCAGCCGAAGCGGGGGAGAGGCAGAGACCCAGTACTTC. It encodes CASRSGGEAETQYF.

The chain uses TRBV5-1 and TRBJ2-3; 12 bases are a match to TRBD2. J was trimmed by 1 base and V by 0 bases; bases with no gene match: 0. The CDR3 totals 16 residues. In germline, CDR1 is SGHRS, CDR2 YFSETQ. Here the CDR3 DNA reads TGCGCCAGCAGCTTGGGACTAGCGGGAGGCACAGATACGCAGTATTTT. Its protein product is CASSLGLAGGTDTQYF. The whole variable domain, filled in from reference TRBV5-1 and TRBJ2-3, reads KAGVTQTPRYLIKTRGQQVTLSCSPISGHRSVSWYQQTPGQGLQFLFEYFSETQRNKGNFPGRFSGRQFSNSRSEMNVSTLELGDSALYLCASSLGLAGGTDTQYFGPGTRLTVL.

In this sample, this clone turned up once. This CDR3 reads CASSLQGSYGYTF. In DNA form, the CDR3 reads TGTGCCAGCAGCTTACAGGGAAGCTATGGCTACACCTTC. The chain carries TRBV5-4 and TRBJ1-2, with D maybe TRBD1 (6 bases). Germline V gene data show CDR1 as SGHNT and CDR2 as YYREEE (reference sequence). Trimming left V 2 bases short and J 4 bases short, with 9 bases between. The CDR3 contains 13 residues.

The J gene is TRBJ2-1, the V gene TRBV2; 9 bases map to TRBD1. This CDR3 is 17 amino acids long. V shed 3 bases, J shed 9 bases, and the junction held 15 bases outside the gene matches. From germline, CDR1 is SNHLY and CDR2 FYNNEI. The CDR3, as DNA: TGTGCCAGCAGTGATCCGCTTCGTGGGACAGGGTTTGGTGAGCAGTTCTTC. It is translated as CASSDPLRGTGFGEQFF.

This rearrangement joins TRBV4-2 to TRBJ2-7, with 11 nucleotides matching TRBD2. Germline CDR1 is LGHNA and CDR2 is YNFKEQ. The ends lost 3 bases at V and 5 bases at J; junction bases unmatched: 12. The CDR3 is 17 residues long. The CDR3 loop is CASSQALELAGENEQYF. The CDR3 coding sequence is TGTGCCAGCAGCCAGGCTCTCGAACTAGCGGGAGAAAACGAGCAGTACTTC.

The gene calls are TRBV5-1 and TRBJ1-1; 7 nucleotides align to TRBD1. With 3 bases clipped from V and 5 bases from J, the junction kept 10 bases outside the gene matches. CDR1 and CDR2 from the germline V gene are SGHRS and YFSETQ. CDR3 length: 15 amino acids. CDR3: CASSSQTGAATEAFF. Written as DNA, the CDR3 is TGCGCCAGCAGCTCCCAAACAGGGGCGGCTACTGAAGCTTTCTTT.

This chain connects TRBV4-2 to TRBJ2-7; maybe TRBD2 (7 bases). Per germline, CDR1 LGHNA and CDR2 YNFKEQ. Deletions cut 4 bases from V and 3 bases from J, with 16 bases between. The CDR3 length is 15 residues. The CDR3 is CASSPGGGSLYEQYF. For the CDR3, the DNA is TGTGCCAGCAGCCCTGGGGGCGGGAGTCTCTACGAGCAGTACTTC.

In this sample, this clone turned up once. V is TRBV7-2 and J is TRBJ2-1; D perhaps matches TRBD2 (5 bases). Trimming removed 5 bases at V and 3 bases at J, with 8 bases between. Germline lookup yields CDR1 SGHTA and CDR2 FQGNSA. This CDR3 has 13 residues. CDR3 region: CASSGRGYNEQFF. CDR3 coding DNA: TGTGCCAGCAGCGGACGGGGCTACAATGAGCAGTTCTTC.

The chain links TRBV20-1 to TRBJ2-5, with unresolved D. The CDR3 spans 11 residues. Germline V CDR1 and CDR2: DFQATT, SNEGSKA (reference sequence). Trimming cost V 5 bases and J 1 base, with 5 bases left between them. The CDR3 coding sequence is TGCAGTGCTTTCCTCCAAGAGACCCAGTACTTC. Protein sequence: CSAFLQETQYF.

CDR3 DNA sequence: TGTGCCAGCAGTGAACAGGGTGGGGGCTACACCTTC. It codes for CASSEQGGGYTF. The gene calls are TRBV2 and TRBJ1-2; perhaps TRBD1 as D (5 bases). CDR3 length: 12 residues. CDR1 and CDR2 (germline): SNHLY, FYNNEI. Trimming cost V 2 bases and J 8 bases, with 9 bases left between them.

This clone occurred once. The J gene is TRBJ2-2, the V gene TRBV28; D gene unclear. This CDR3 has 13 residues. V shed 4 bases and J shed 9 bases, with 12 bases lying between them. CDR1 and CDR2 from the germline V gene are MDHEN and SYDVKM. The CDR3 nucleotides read TGTGCCAGCAGTTCACGGGTCGACCGGGAGCTGTTTTTT. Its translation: CASSSRVDRELFF.

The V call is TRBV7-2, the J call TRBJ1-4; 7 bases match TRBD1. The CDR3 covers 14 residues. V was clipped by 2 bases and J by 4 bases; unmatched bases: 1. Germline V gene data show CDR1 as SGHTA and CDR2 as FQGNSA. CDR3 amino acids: CASSLQGGNEKLFF. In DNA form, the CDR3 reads TGTGCCAGCAGCTTACAGGGGGGTAATGAAAAACTGTTTTTT.

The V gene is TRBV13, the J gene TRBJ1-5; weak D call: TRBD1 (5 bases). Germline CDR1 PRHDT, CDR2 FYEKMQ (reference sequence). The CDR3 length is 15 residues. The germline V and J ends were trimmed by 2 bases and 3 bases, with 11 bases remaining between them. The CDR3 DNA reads TGTGCCAGCAGCTTACGAGGAGGGGACAATCAGCCCCAGCATTTT. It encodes CASSLRGGDNQPQHF.

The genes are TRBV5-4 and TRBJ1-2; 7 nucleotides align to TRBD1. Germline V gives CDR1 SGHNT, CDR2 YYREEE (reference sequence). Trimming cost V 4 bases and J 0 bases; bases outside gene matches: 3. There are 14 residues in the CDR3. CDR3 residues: CASSATGSNYGYTF. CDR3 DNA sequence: TGTGCCAGCAGCGCGACAGGGTCTAACTATGGCTACACCTTC.

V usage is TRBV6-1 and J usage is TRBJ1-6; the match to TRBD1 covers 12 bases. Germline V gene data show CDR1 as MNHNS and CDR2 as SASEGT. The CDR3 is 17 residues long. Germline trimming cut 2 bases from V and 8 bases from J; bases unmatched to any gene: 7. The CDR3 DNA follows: TGTGCCAGCAGTGAACTTAGGGACAGGGGGCCCTATTCACCCCTCCACTTT. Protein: CASSELRDRGPYSPLHF.

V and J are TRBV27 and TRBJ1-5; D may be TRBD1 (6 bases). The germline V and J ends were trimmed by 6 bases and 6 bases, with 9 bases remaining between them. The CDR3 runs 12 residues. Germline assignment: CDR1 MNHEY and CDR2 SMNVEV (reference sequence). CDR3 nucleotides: TGTGCCAGCAGGGGGGCAGGTCAGCCCCAGCATTTT. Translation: CASRGAGQPQHF.

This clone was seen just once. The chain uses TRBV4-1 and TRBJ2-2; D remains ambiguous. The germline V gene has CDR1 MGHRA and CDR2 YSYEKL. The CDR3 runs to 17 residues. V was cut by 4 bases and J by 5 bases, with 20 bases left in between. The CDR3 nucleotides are TGCGCCAGCAGCCTATTAGTTATGGGCCCCGGAACCGGGGAGCTGTTTTTT. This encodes CASSLLVMGPGTGELFF.

The CDR3, as DNA: TGTGCCAGCAGCGAACAGGGTCGGTCCGGGGAGCTGTTTTTT. Protein sequence: CASSEQGRSGELFF. The rearrangement uses TRBV27 and TRBJ2-2; D is possibly TRBD1 (6 bases). The CDR3 length is 14 residues. The V and J ends lost 6 bases and 6 bases respectively, with 14 bases between them. The germline V gene has CDR1 MNHEY and CDR2 SMNVEV (reference sequence).

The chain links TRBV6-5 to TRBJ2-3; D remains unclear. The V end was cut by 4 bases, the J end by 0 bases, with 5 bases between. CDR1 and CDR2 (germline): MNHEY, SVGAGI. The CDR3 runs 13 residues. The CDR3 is CASSSPSTDTQYF. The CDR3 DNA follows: TGTGCCAGCAGTTCTCCTAGCACAGATACGCAGTATTTT.